These T cell receptor beta chains were read from a single sample in a study of breast tumors, draining lymph nodes, adjacent tissues. TCRdb re-derived calls from the multiplex PCR reads in MiXCR, one entry per CDR3 protein. The sample includes around 130,000 distinct CDR3 sequences, around 21% of them seen just once. The specimen was axillary lymph node tissue. The receptors were sampled from a female donor with breast cancer. Some clones in this sample may be carry-over from other donors' samples. The CDR3 runs from the conserved cysteine through the conserved F or W. A D gene is named only where the DNA matches it firmly. Size is stated for part of the rows, as once, few or many counts, or as a class when the clone is expanded.

V	J	size	D	CDR3	DNA
TRBV12-3/TRBV12-4	TRBJ2-4	few	-	CASSLLEGATQYF	TGTGCCAGCAGTCTCTTAGAAGGGGCGACTCAGTACTTC
TRBV10-1	TRBJ2-1	many	TRBD2	CASSASGRGEQFF	TGCGCCAGCAGTGCTAGCGGGAGAGGTGAGCAGTTCTTC
TRBV19	TRBJ1-4	many	-	CASKSEWEHEKLFF	TGTGCCTCCAAGTCTGAGTGGGAGCACGAAAAACTGTTTTTT
TRBV5-8	TRBJ1-6	many	-	CASSLGNYNSPLHF	TGTGCCAGCAGCTTAGGGAACTATAATTCACCCCTCCACTTT
TRBV6-2/TRBV6-3	TRBJ1-2	many	-	CASSYSWDKRAGYTF	TGTGCCAGCAGTTACTCGTGGGACAAGCGAGCTGGCTACACCTTC
TRBV11-2	TRBJ2-1	many	-	CASSLGLAASSYNEQFF	TGTGCCAGCAGCTTAGGGCTAGCTGCAAGCTCCTACAATGAGCAGTTCTTC
TRBV27	TRBJ2-1	many	TRBD2	CASSPSGRGHEQFF	TGTGCCAGCAGTCCTAGCGGGAGAGGTCATGAGCAGTTCTTC
TRBV19	TRBJ1-5	-	TRBD1	CASTRTGANQPQHF	TGTGCCAGTACCAGGACAGGGGCTAATCAGCCCCAGCATTTT
TRBV6-1	TRBJ2-1	many	TRBD2	CASRNMRLAGYNEQFF	TGTGCCAGCAGGAACATGAGACTAGCGGGATACAATGAGCAGTTCTTC
TRBV15	TRBJ2-1	many	TRBD2	CATSRVSGGAVNEQFF	TGTGCCACCAGCAGAGTTTCGGGAGGGGCAGTGAATGAGCAGTTCTTC
TRBV28	TRBJ2-7	-	TRBD2	CAGSLYLRSSGRCWGDSYEQYF	TGTGCCGGCAGTTTGTATTTGCGGTCCAGCGGGAGGTGTTGGGGAGACTCCTACGAGCAGTACTTC
TRBV19	TRBJ2-1	many	TRBD2	CASSIYLADNEQFF	TGTGCCAGTAGTATTTACCTAGCGGACAATGAGCAGTTCTTC
TRBV5-1	TRBJ1-3	many	-	CASSLAGEDTIYF	TGCGCCAGCAGCTTGGCAGGGGAAGACACCATATATTTT
TRBV9	TRBJ2-5	many	-	CASSVSDPSRTQYF	TGTGCCAGCAGCGTCAGCGATCCATCCCGGACCCAGTACTTC
TRBV7-8	TRBJ2-2	many	-	CASSLSGSGELFF	TGTGCCAGCAGCTTAAGCGGGTCTGGGGAGCTGTTTTTT
TRBV5-1	TRBJ2-1	many	TRBD2	CASSSGLAGPSYNEQFF	TGCGCCAGCAGCTCTGGACTAGCGGGACCCTCCTACAATGAGCAGTTCTTC
TRBV28	TRBJ2-2	-	TRBD2	CASSLTSGNTGELFF	TGTGCCAGCAGCCTGACTAGCGGGAACACCGGGGAGCTGTTTTTT
TRBV15	TRBJ2-3	many	TRBD2	CATSRGGGSTDTQYF	TGTGCCACCAGCAGAGGGGGGGGGAGCACAGATACGCAGTATTTT
TRBV6-5	TRBJ1-2	many	TRBD1	CASSPWTGDGYTF	TGTGCCAGCAGCCCGTGGACAGGGGATGGCTACACCTTC
TRBV11-2	TRBJ2-2	many	-	CASSLRDGGTGELFF	TGTGCCAGCAGCCTCCGGGACGGTGGAACCGGGGAGCTGTTTTTT
TRBV5-5	TRBJ1-5	many	-	CASSLVNQPQHF	TGTGCCAGCAGCTTGGTCAATCAGCCCCAGCATTTT
TRBV20-1	TRBJ2-1	many	TRBD2	CSARVPGTRGTNEQFF	TGCAGTGCTAGAGTCCCGGGGACTAGAGGCACCAATGAGCAGTTCTTC
TRBV6-2/TRBV6-3	TRBJ1-2	many	TRBD1	CASTSTGTGGYGYTF	TGTGCCAGCACCTCGACCGGGACAGGGGGCTATGGCTACACCTTC
TRBV28	TRBJ2-7	few	TRBD1	CATETGTGGREQYF	TGTGCCACGGAAACCGGGACAGGGGGCCGGGAGCAGTACTTC
TRBV29-1	TRBJ1-1	-	-	CSVEDHGVGEAFF	TGCAGCGTTGAAGATCATGGGGTAGGTGAAGCTTTCTTT
TRBV19	TRBJ2-2	many	TRBD1	CASSRQGFGGELFF	TGTGCCAGTAGTCGACAGGGGTTCGGCGGGGAGCTGTTTTTT
TRBV18	TRBJ2-7	many	TRBD1	CASSPPLGQGSYEQYF	TGTGCCAGCTCACCACCATTGGGACAGGGCTCCTACGAGCAGTACTTC
TRBV20-1	TRBJ2-1	many	TRBD2	CSARGPAGGYGQFF	TGCAGTGCTAGAGGGCCAGCGGGGGGGTATGGGCAGTTCTTC
TRBV5-4	TRBJ2-1	-	TRBD2	CASRGLGDNEQFF	TGTGCCAGCAGGGGACTAGGGGATAATGAGCAGTTCTTC
TRBV6-6	TRBJ2-7	many	-	CASSYPGRIGVESSYEQYF	TGTGCCAGCAGTTATCCAGGACGGATTGGAGTTGAGAGCTCCTACGAGCAGTACTTC
TRBV28	TRBJ1-2	many	-	CASSFTGRDGYTF	TGTGCCAGCAGTTTCACAGGGAGGGATGGCTACACCTTC
TRBV19	TRBJ2-2	many	-	CASSIPGTSPGELFF	TGTGCCAGTAGTATTCCAGGGACGTCTCCCGGGGAGCTGTTTTTT
TRBV20-1	TRBJ2-1	many	-	CSARDIERPYNEQFF	TGCAGTGCTAGAGATATCGAGCGGCCATACAATGAGCAGTTCTTC
TRBV19	TRBJ2-3	few	-	CASSTTSTDTQYF	TGTGCCAGTAGTACCACTAGCACAGATACGCAGTATTTT
TRBV20-1	TRBJ2-7	many	TRBD2	CSATSGGRPYEQYF	TGCAGTGCCACCTCGGGCGGGAGACCCTACGAGCAGTACTTC
TRBV2	TRBJ2-7	many	-	CASTTSGYEQYF	TGTGCCAGCACCACCTCGGGCTACGAGCAGTACTTC
TRBV27	TRBJ2-1	many	TRBD2	CASRPTSGRAYNEQFF	TGTGCCAGCAGACCAACTAGCGGGAGGGCCTACAATGAGCAGTTCTTC
TRBV27	TRBJ1-2	many	-	CASSLGGSYGYTF	TGTGCCAGCAGTTTAGGGGGCTCCTATGGCTACACCTTC
TRBV3-1	TRBJ2-5	many	TRBD2	CASSQEGLAGETQYF	TGTGCCAGCAGCCAGGAGGGACTAGCGGGAGAGACCCAGTACTTC
TRBV30	TRBJ1-6	many	TRBD1	CAWNGQGANNSPLHF	TGTGCCTGGAACGGACAGGGGGCAAATAATTCACCCCTCCACTTT
TRBV3-1	TRBJ1-5	many	-	CASSQGWANQPQHF	TGTGCCAGCAGCCAAGGTTGGGCCAATCAGCCCCAGCATTTT
TRBV28	TRBJ1-5	-	-	CASSQKQGRGNQPQHF	TGTGCCAGCAGCCAAAAACAGGGACGAGGCAATCAGCCCCAGCATTTT
TRBV19	TRBJ2-1	many	-	CASSIEGSSYNEQFF	TGTGCCAGTAGTATAGAGGGGAGCTCCTACAATGAGCAGTTCTTC
TRBV7-3	TRBJ2-5	-	-	CASSPGYTGYQETQYF	TGTGCCAGCAGCCCGGGCTACACGGGGTACCAAGAGACCCAGTACTTC
TRBV12-3/TRBV12-4	TRBJ1-5	-	-	CAGSQTRGQPQHF	TGTGCCGGCAGCCAGACACGGGGTCAGCCCCAGCATTTT
TRBV28	TRBJ1-2	many	TRBD1	CASFQGAGYYGYTF	TGTGCCAGCTTTCAGGGGGCGGGGTACTATGGCTACACCTTC
TRBV6-1	TRBJ2-7	many	-	CASSESYRQYEQYF	TGTGCCAGCAGTGAATCGTACCGACAATACGAGCAGTACTTC
TRBV28	TRBJ1-3	few	-	CASSSGIRNTIYF	TGTGCCAGCAGTTCGGGGATCAGAAACACCATATATTTT
TRBV7-2	TRBJ2-1	many	TRBD2	CASSLGGLAGVSEQFF	TGTGCCAGCAGCTTAGGAGGATTAGCGGGAGTCAGTGAGCAGTTCTTC
TRBV28	TRBJ1-3	few	-	CGTEALRGNTIYF	TGTGGCACCGAGGCTTTGAGAGGAAACACCATATATTTT
TRBV6-1	TRBJ2-3	many	TRBD2	CASRRGLAGVIRTDTQYF	TGTGCCAGCAGGAGAGGACTAGCGGGAGTAATTCGCACAGATACGCAGTATTTT
TRBV4-2	TRBJ1-5	-	TRBD1	CASSQTGGWQPQHF	TGTGCCAGCAGCCAGACAGGGGGCTGGCAGCCCCAGCATTTT
TRBV10-3	TRBJ1-5	many	-	CAISESTDDGSNQPQHF	TGTGCCATCAGTGAGTCGACAGACGATGGGAGCAATCAGCCCCAGCATTTT
TRBV5-1	TRBJ2-1	many	-	CASSSSTGSYNEQFF	TGCGCCAGCAGCTCCAGTACTGGGTCCTACAATGAGCAGTTCTTC
TRBV11-3	TRBJ1-2	many	-	CASSHRDFNYGYTF	TGTGCCAGCAGCCACAGGGACTTTAACTATGGCTACACCTTC
TRBV29-1	TRBJ2-3	many	-	CSAHSGTDTQYF	TGCAGCGCCCATAGCGGCACAGATACGCAGTATTTT
TRBV24-1	TRBJ2-7	many	-	CATSDPGRSGEQYF	TGTGCCACCAGTGACCCTGGACGTTCGGGCGAGCAGTACTTC
TRBV9	TRBJ2-3	many	TRBD2	CASSVASGGLADTQYF	TGTGCCAGCAGCGTAGCTTCGGGAGGTCTGGCAGATACGCAGTATTTT
TRBV2	TRBJ2-5	many	TRBD2	CASNGLADEKETQYF	TGTGCCAGCAATGGACTAGCGGACGAAAAAGAGACCCAGTACTTC